This T cell receptor beta chain was sequenced during a study of T cell repertoires in cytomegalovirus infection. Study in general: Indications came from public TCR beta signatures; they pointed to CMV infection and to a matching HLA type.

CDR1 is MNHNY and CDR2 is SVGAGI in the germline V gene (reference sequence). CDR3 length equals 14 residues. V lost 5 bases to trimming and J lost 1 base, with 11 bases between them. The study's findings and limits: Across the ex vivo response, the dominant clonotypes were HLA-C-restricted CMV-specific TCR beta clonotypes.

A word on this clonotype: The antigen is unknown.

TCRdb fed the reads into MiXCR, producing one record per CDR3 protein. The data show about half a million distinct CDR3 sequences, roughly 34% seen once. This chain connects TRBV6-6 to TRBJ1-1; D is perhaps TRBD1 (6 bases). The sequence came from a human donor in good health (CMV status not recorded). Some clones in this sample may be carry-over from other donors' samples. Specimen: cultured PBMCs, collected from culture after CMV antigen stimulation. The CDR3 DNA reads TGTGCCAGCAGTGCCAAGGGGGAGAACACTGAAGCTTTCTTT. Residues: CASSAKGENTEAFF.